This TCR beta chain was recovered during a study of a mutant IDH1 vaccine in newly diagnosed glioma. Looking at the study overall: Former treatment meant radiotherapy, temozolomide, or both; the majority had gotten both.

The CDR3 extends over 15 amino acids. Between the trimmed V and J ends, which lost 1 base and 6 bases, there was a span of 15 bases. Germline-derived CDR1 and CDR2 are MNHEY and SMNVEV (reference sequence). This table comes from immunoSEQ multiplex PCR, and its TCRdb copy is limited to in-frame clones, with some not included. The table lists about 51,000 clones, roughly 80% of them singletons. Time point denoted: baseline, week 1 (first vaccination visit). Treatment of the sample: pre-vaccination baseline after standard-of-care therapy. New WHO grade 3 or 4 astrocytomas that were IDH1-mutant and ATRX-lost occurred in the donors.

This clonotype was obtained from a middle-aged woman with glioma. The chain couples TRBV27 to TRBJ1-2, with D tentatively TRBD1 (5 bases). The sample consisted of PBMCs, taken from a glioma patient treated with radiotherapy, temozolomide or both. CDR3: CASSLLGQGGHGYTF. The CDR3 DNA is TGTGCCAGCAGTTTATTGGGCCAGGGAGGGCATGGCTACACCTTC.